The sequence of this T cell receptor (beta chain) was determined in a study of response to subunit inactivated influenza vaccine. In this sample, this clonotype turned up a few times. Via MiXCR, TCRdb re-called the RT-PCR reads, giving one row per CDR3 protein. Here the sample spans 650,000 to 850,000 distinct CDR3 sequences, roughly 13% being singletons. The CDR3 covers 16 residues. V was clipped by 1 base and J by 6 bases; unmatched bases: 10. The V and J genes are TRBV12-3 or TRBV12-4 and TRBJ2-3; 7 bases fit TRBD1. Sample: PBMCs from blood, taken approximately 15 days before vaccination. The sequence came from a man aged 50 to 59 who received an inactivated influenza vaccine. CDR3 coding DNA: TGTGCCAGCAGTTTAGGCCGGACAGGTGTGAGGGATACGCAGTATTTT. Amino acids: CASSLGRTGVRDTQYF.